These 23 T cell receptor beta chains share one sample of origin, sequenced in a study of blood T cell repertoires in COVID-19. Profiled with immunoSEQ multiplex PCR; TCRdb holds only in-frame clones, not every one. Altogether some 260,000 clones are present, roughly 90% being singletons, with the ten largest covering around 2%. Sequencing input: peripheral blood. These receptors came from a woman aged 40 to 50 who had recovered from COVID-19.

The sample holds one count of this clone. The chain uses TRBV7-2 and TRBJ2-1; 10 bases agree with TRBD2. CDR1 is SGHTA and CDR2 is FQGNSA in the germline V gene. The CDR3 is 14 residues long. Trimming at V came to 7 bases and at J to 6 bases, leaving 6 bases not matched to a gene. Here the CDR3 DNA reads TGTGCCAGCATATTAGCGGGGGGTTTCAATGAGCAGTTCTTC. Translating gives CASILAGGFNEQFF. The whole variable domain, filled in from reference TRBV7-2 and TRBJ2-1, reads GAGVSQSPSNKVTEKGKDVELRCDPISGHTALYWYRQSLGQGLEFLIYFQGNSAPDKSGLPSDRFSAERTGGSVSTLTIQRTQQEDSAVYLCASILAGGFNEQFFGPGTRLTVL.

V is TRBV28 and J is TRBJ2-7; tentative D call: TRBD2 (5 bases). Per germline, CDR1 MDHEN and CDR2 SYDVKM. Trimming took 4 bases from V and 3 from J, leaving 16 bases between them. This CDR3 is 15 amino acids long. CDR3 DNA: TGTGCCAGCAGTTCCCGTAGAGGGAACTACTACGAGCAGTACTTC. Its protein is CASSSRRGNYYEQYF.

The chain joins TRBV5-5 to TRBJ2-4, with TRBD1 as a possible D gene (6 bases). CDR3 size: 14 residues. Germline V gene data show CDR1 as SGHKS and CDR2 as YYEKEE (reference sequence). Trimming removed 4 bases from V and 2 bases from J, with 10 bases in between. Here the CDR3 DNA reads TGTGCCAGCAGCGCGGACAGTACCAAAAACATTCAGTACTTC. The encoded protein is CASSADSTKNIQYF.

CDR3 protein: CASTPGEVYNEQFF. The CDR3 region has the DNA TGTGCCAGCACCCCGGGAGAGGTGTACAATGAGCAGTTCTTC. The chain combines TRBV2 with TRBJ2-1; tentative D call: TRBD2 (6 bases). Looked up from germline, CDR1 is SNHLY and CDR2 is FYNNEI. V was shortened by 7 bases and J by 4 bases, with 14 bases between the two germline ends. The length of the CDR3 is 14 residues.

The rearrangement links TRBV6-5 to TRBJ2-2, with a tentative D call TRBD1 (6 bases). This CDR3 spans 13 amino acids. V lost 8 bases and J 4 bases, leaving 11 bases between the germline ends. The germline V gene encodes CDR1 MNHEY and CDR2 SVGAGI. CDR3 residues: CASGQGITGELFF. In nucleotides, the CDR3 is TGTGCCAGCGGTCAGGGGATCACCGGGGAGCTGTTTTTT.

The V and J genes are TRBV11-3 and TRBJ2-3; 12 bases fit TRBD2. The junction had 15 bases not matched to a gene; V was cut back by 5 bases and J by 0 bases. The CDR3 length is 20 residues. Germline lookup yields CDR1 SGHNT and CDR2 YENEEA. CDR3 region: CASSQWTSGNLSYSTDTQYF. The CDR3 nucleotides are TGTGCCAGCAGCCAGTGGACTAGCGGGAACCTTTCCTACAGCACAGATACGCAGTATTTT.

The gene calls are TRBV6-5 and TRBJ1-2; D unclear. V was shortened by 10 bases and J by 5 bases, with 20 bases between the two germline ends. Germline V CDR1 and CDR2: MNHEY, SVGAGI. The length of the CDR3 is 14 residues. The CDR3 protein is CATRRDPGVYGYTF. Written as DNA, the CDR3 is TGTGCCACCAGAAGGGATCCCGGGGTTTATGGCTACACCTTC.

V gene TRBV7-8 combines with J gene TRBJ2-7; TRBD2 matches 11 bases. The V gene's germline CDR1 is SGHVS and CDR2 FQNEAQ. This CDR3 has 15 residues. With 5 bases clipped from V and 0 bases from J, the junction kept 3 bases outside the gene matches. CDR3: CASSPGTSGSYEQYF. The DNA of the CDR3 is TGTGCCAGCAGCCCGGGGACTAGCGGCTCCTACGAGCAGTACTTC.

This chain joins TRBV24-1 and TRBJ2-3, with 8 bases that match TRBD1. V dropped 4 bases and J dropped 2; count of bases not matched to a gene: 7. This CDR3 spans 16 amino acids. CDR1 and CDR2 from the germline V gene are KGHDR and SFDVKD. This CDR3 reads CATSDRRTGTTDTQYF. The DNA of the CDR3 is TGTGCCACCAGTGACCGACGGACAGGGACCACAGATACGCAGTATTTT.

This chain links TRBV12-3 or TRBV12-4 with TRBJ2-7, with 7 bases matching TRBD1. The CDR3 runs 13 residues. Trimming cost V 4 bases and J 7 bases; bases outside gene matches: 7. As DNA, the CDR3 is TGTGCCAGCAGTTCGTACGCAGGGGGAGAGCAGTACTTC. Its protein product is CASSSYAGGEQYF.

The gene calls are TRBV18 and TRBJ2-7; TRBD2 matches 7 bases. CDR1 and CDR2 (germline): KGHSH, LQKENI. This CDR3 spans 15 amino acids. The trim removed 4 bases at V and 0 bases at J, leaving 6 bases unmatched. CDR3 coding DNA: TGTGCCAGCTCACTGAGCGGGGCTAACTCCTACGAGCAGTACTTC. It codes for CASSLSGANSYEQYF.

V and J are TRBV6-2 or TRBV6-3 and TRBJ1-6; D remains unclear. Germline-derived CDR1 and CDR2 are MNHEY and SVGEGT. Trimming took off 4 bases at V and 14 bases at J, with 15 bases between the two ends. The CDR3 is 13 residues long. CDR3 sequence: CASSSRTPRTLHF. The CDR3 coding sequence is TGTGCCAGCAGTTCACGGACTCCTCGTACCCTCCACTTT.

The chain couples TRBV7-2 to TRBJ2-3; D is undetermined. The V and J ends lost 1 base and 4 bases respectively, with 9 bases between them. This CDR3 comprises 14 residues. Per germline, CDR1 SGHTA and CDR2 FQGNSA. The CDR3 protein is CASSLVPLADTQYF. Written as DNA, the CDR3 is TGTGCCAGCAGCTTAGTCCCCCTAGCAGATACGCAGTATTTT.

This sequence joins TRBV5-8 and TRBJ2-7; 13 bases align to TRBD2. CDR1 SGHTS and CDR2 YDEGEE come from the germline V gene. This CDR3 is 16 amino acids long. With V trimmed by 4 bases and J by 4 bases, 8 bases remained unmatched. In DNA form, the CDR3 reads TGTGCCAGCAGCCTTGGGGCGGGACTAGCGGGGTACGAGCAGTACTTC. The encoded protein is CASSLGAGLAGYEQYF.

The CDR3 sequence is CASSRPGTRSEQYF. The DNA of the CDR3 is TGTGCCAGCAGTCGCCCCGGGACTAGGAGCGAGCAGTACTTC. The rearrangement links TRBV6-5 to TRBJ2-7, with 8 bases lining up with TRBD2. CDR1 MNHEY and CDR2 SVGAGI come from the germline V gene. The CDR3 consists of 14 residues. V shed 5 bases and J 6 bases; nucleotides not matched to a gene: 9.

This CDR3 is CASSTTGLREKLFF. In DNA, the CDR3 is TGTGCCAGCAGTACGACAGGATTGCGGGAAAAACTGTTTTTT. This chain links TRBV6-2 or TRBV6-3 with TRBJ1-4; D may be TRBD1 (6 bases). Deletions cut 5 bases from V and 8 bases from J, with 15 bases between. There are 14 residues in the CDR3. CDR1 MNHEY and CDR2 SVGEGT come from the germline V gene.

The V call is TRBV30, the J call TRBJ1-2; no clear D. The CDR3 contains 14 residues. CDR1 and CDR2 from the germline V gene are GTSNPN and SVGIG (reference sequence). V was cut by 3 bases and J by 3 bases, with 14 bases left in between. The CDR3 region is CAWRGREWYYGYTF. The CDR3 bases are TGTGCCTGGAGGGGTAGGGAGTGGTACTATGGCTACACCTTC.

Comment on this clone: At one end, the junction sequence differs from germline, possibly due to a read error. The V and J genes are TRBV15 and TRBJ2-3, with TRBD1 matching 9 bases. This CDR3 is built from 17 residues. The germline gives CDR1 LNHNV, CDR2 YYDKDF (reference sequence). CDR3 sequence: CATRRGGTGTLEDTQYF. DNA of the CDR3: TGTGCCACCAGAAGAGGGGGGACAGGGACTTTGGAGGATACGCAGTATTTT.

A single count supports this clone. The chain has TRBV12-5 and TRBJ1-4; D possibly corresponds to TRBD1 (5 bases). Between the trimmed V and J ends, which lost 3 bases and 4 bases, there was a span of 15 bases. Per germline, CDR1 LGHNT and CDR2 FRNRAP. The CDR3 covers 16 residues. The CDR3 loop is CASGFSLTEVNEKLFF. The CDR3 bases are TGTGCTAGTGGTTTCAGCTTGACAGAGGTTAATGAAAAACTGTTTTTT.

V usage is TRBV27 and J usage is TRBJ2-7, with TRBD2 as a possible D gene (5 bases). Per the germline V gene, CDR1 is MNHEY and CDR2 is SMNVEV (reference sequence). This CDR3 is 13 amino acids long. The germline V and J ends were trimmed by 0 bases and 8 bases, with 11 bases remaining between them. DNA of the CDR3: TGTGCCAGCAGTTTATCCTCCCCGGGAAAGCAGTACTTC. Translating gives CASSLSSPGKQYF.

This chain links TRBV28 with TRBJ1-6, with a possible D match to TRBD1 (5 bases). Germline CDR1 is MDHEN and CDR2 is SYDVKM. The CDR3 extends over 15 amino acids. Trimming removed 5 bases at V and 10 bases at J, with 18 bases between. The CDR3 DNA follows: TGTGCCAGCAGTCCTCAGGAGGGGATGTGGTCACCCCTCCACTTT. As protein: CASSPQEGMWSPLHF.

The CDR3 DNA reads TGTGCCAGCAGCCTTACACAGGGTGCGAACACTGAAGCTTTCTTT. This encodes CASSLTQGANTEAFF. The chain recombines TRBV9 with TRBJ1-1; D may be TRBD1 (6 bases). V was trimmed by 4 bases and J by 1 base, leaving 14 bases between them. The CDR3 sequence is 15 residues long. Per the germline V gene, CDR1 is SGDLS and CDR2 is YYNGEE.

The CDR3 bases are TGTGCCAGCAGCTTCAAACAGGGGACCAGCACAGATACGCAGTATTTT. Translating it yields CASSFKQGTSTDTQYF. The J gene is TRBJ2-3, the V gene TRBV27; 7 bases are a match to TRBD1. J gave up 0 bases and V 6 bases, and 9 bases lay outside the gene matches. Per germline, CDR1 MNHEY and CDR2 SMNVEV (reference sequence). CDR3 size: 16 residues.